This TCR beta chain stems from a study of blood T cell repertoires in COVID-19. Study in general: In each case, the material was cDNA or gDNA derived from T cells, B-cell-depleted T cells, or PBMCs.

V was cut by 5 bases and J by 5 bases, with 16 bases left in between. CDR3 length equals 16 residues. CDR1 is SGHVS, CDR2 FQNEAQ, per germline. In assigning cohorts, the study relied on participant-reported clinical history. Two negative PCRs, clearance, or symptom resolution had been documented for recovered Cohort 3 donors. Authors' data handling: Quantification of nucleated cells was approximated via reference gene primer amplification. Sequencing used immunoSEQ multiplex PCR; TCRdb keeps in-frame clones, though not all of them. V, J and clone size are those of that table, while D and trimming were read from the DNA. The sample yields fewer than 350,000 clones, around 90% seen once.

Sequencing was done on a sample of PBMCs or T cells enriched from blood (not recorded which). V and J are TRBV7-8 and TRBJ1-6; the D gene is possibly TRBD1 (5 bases). This TCR derives from a woman aged 40 to 55 who had recovered from COVID-19. CDR3 nucleotide sequence: TGTGCCAGCAGCCCAACCCAAGGGGCTAATAATTCACCCCTCCACTTT. Its translation is CASSPTQGANNSPLHF.